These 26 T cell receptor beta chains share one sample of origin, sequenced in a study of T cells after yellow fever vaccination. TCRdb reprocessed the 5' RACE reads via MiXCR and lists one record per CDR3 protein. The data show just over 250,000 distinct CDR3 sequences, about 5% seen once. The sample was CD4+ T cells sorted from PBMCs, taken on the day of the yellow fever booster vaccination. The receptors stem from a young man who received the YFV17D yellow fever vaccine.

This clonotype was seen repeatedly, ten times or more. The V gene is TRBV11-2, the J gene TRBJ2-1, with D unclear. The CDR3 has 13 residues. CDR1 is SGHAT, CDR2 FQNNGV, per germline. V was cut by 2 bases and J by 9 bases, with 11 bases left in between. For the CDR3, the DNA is TGTGCCAGCAGCTTAATAATGGGCGTTGAGCAGTTCTTC. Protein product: CASSLIMGVEQFF.

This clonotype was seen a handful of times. As DNA, the CDR3 is TGCGCCAGCAGCTTGGTCGGGACTCAGTACTACGAGCAGTACTTC. It encodes CASSLVGTQYYEQYF. This rearrangement joins TRBV5-1 to TRBJ2-7; a weak D match, TRBD2 (6 bases). Trimming cost V 0 bases and J 3 bases, with 13 bases left between them. Germline V CDR1 and CDR2: SGHRS, YFSETQ. The CDR3 is 15 amino acids. The full variable domain, its missing parts supplied by reference TRBV5-1 and TRBJ2-7, is KAGVTQTPRYLIKTRGQQVTLSCSPISGHRSVSWYQQTPGQGLQFLFEYFSETQRNKGNFPGRFSGRQFSNSRSEMNVSTLELGDSALYLCASSLVGTQYYEQYFGPGTRLTVT.

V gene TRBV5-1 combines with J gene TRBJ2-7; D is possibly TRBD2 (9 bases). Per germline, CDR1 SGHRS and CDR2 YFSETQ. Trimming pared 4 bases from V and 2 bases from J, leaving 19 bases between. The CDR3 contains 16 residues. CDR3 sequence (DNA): TGCGCCAGCAGCCCTAGCGGGACAGGCAACACCTACGAGCAGTACTTC. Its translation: CASSPSGTGNTYEQYF.

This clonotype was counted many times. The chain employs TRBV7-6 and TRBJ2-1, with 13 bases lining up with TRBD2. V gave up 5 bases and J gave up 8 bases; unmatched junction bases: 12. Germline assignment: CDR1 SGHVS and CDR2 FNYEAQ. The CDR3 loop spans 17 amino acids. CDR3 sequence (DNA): TGTGCCAGCAGCCCCCAATTACTAGCGGGGGGGACTCATGAGCAGTTCTTC. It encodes CASSPQLLAGGTHEQFF.

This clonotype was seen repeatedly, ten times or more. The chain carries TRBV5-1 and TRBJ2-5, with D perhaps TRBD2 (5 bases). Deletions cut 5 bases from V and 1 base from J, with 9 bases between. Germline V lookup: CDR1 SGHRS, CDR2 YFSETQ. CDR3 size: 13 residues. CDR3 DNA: TGCGCCAGCAGGGCGGGCTTCCAAGAGACCCAGTACTTC. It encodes CASRAGFQETQYF.

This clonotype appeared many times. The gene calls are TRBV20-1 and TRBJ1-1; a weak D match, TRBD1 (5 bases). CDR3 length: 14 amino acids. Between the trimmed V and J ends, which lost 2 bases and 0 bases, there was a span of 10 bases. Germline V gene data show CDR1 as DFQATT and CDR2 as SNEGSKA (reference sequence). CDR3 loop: CSARRGDMNTEAFF. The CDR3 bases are TGCAGTGCTAGACGGGGGGATATGAACACTGAAGCTTTCTTT.

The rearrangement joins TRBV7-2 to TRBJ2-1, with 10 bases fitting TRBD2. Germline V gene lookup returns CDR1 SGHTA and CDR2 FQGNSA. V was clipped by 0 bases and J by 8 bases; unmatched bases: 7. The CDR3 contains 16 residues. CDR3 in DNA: TGTGCCAGCAGCTTAGCGCTCAGCGGGGGGGCCTATGAGCAGTTCTTC. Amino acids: CASSLALSGGAYEQFF.

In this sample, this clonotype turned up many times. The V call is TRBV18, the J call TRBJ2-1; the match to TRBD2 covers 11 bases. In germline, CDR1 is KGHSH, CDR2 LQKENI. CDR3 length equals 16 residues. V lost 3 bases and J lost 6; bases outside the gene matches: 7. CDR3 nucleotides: TGTGCCAGCTCACCGACGGGGCTAGCGGGGGGCAATGAGCAGTTCTTC. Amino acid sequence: CASSPTGLAGGNEQFF.

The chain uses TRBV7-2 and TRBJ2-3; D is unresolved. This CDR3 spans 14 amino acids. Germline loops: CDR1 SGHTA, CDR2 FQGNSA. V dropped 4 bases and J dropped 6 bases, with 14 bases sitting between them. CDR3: CASSSTLAADTQYF. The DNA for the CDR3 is TGTGCCAGCAGCTCCACACTCGCGGCTGATACGCAGTATTTT. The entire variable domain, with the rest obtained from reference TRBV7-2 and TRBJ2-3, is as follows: GAGVSQSPSNKVTEKGKDVELRCDPISGHTALYWYRQSLGQGLEFLIYFQGNSAPDKSGLPSDRFSAERTGGSVSTLTIQRTQQEDSAVYLCASSSTLAADTQYFGPGTRLTVL.

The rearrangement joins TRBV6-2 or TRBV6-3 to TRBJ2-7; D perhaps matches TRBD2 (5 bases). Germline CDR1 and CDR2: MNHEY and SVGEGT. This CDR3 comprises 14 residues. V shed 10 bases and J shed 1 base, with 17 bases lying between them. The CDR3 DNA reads TGTGCCACCGGCAAGAGGGTGGCTTCCTACGAGCAGTACGTC. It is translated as CATGKRVASYEQYV.

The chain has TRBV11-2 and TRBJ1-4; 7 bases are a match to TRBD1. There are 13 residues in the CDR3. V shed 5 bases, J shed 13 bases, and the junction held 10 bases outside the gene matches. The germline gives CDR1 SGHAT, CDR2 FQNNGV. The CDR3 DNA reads TGTGCCAGCAGCCCCATGGGGCAGGGGGGACTGTTTTTT. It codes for CASSPMGQGGLFF. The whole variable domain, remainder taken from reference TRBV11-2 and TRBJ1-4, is EAGVAQSPRYKIIEKRQSVAFWCNPISGHATLYWYQQILGQGPKLLIQFQNNGVVDDSQLPKDRFSAERLKGVDSTLKIQPAKLEDSAVYLCASSPMGQGGLFFGSGTQLSVL.

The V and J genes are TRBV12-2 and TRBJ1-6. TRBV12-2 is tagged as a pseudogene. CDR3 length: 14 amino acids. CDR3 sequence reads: CASRLAPDNSPLHF. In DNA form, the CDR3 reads TGTGCAAGTCGCTTAGCCCCAGATAATTCACCCCTCCACTTT.

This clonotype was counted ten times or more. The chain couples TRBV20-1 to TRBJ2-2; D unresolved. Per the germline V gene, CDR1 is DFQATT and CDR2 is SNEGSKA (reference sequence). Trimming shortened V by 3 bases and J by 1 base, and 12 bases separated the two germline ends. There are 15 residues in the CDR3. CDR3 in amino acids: CSASGQFMNTGELFF. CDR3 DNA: TGCAGTGCTAGCGGGCAGTTTATGAACACCGGGGAGCTGTTTTTT.

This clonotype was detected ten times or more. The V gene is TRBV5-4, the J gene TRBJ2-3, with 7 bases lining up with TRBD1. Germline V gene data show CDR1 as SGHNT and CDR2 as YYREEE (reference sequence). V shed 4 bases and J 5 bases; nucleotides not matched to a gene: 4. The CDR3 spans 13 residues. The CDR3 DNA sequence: TGTGCCAGCAGCGTGGACAGGCAAGATACGCAGTATTTT. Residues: CASSVDRQDTQYF. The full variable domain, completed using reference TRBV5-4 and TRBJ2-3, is ETGVTQSPTHLIKTRGQQVTLRCSSQSGHNTVSWYQQALGQGPQFIFQYYREEENGRGNFPPRFSGLQFPNYSSELNVNALELDDSALYLCASSVDRQDTQYFGPGTRLTVL.

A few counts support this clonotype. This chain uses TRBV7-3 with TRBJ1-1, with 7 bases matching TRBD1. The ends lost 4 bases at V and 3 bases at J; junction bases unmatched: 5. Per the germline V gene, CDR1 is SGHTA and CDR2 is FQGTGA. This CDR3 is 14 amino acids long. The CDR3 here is CASSSTGDDTEAFF. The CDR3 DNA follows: TGTGCCAGCAGCTCCACAGGGGACGACACTGAAGCTTTCTTT.

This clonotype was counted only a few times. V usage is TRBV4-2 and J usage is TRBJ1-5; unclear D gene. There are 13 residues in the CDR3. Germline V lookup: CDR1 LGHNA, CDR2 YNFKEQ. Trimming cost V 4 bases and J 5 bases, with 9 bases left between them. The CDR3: CASSPDGYQPQHF. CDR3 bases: TGTGCCAGCAGCCCGGACGGATATCAGCCCCAGCATTTT.

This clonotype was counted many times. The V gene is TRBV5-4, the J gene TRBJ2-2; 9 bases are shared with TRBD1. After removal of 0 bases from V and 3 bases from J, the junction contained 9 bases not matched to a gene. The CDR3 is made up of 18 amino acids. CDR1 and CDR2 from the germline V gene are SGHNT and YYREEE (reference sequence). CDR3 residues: CASSLALTGGRDTGELFF. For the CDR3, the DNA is TGTGCCAGCAGCTTGGCCCTCACAGGGGGCAGGGACACCGGGGAGCTGTTTTTT.

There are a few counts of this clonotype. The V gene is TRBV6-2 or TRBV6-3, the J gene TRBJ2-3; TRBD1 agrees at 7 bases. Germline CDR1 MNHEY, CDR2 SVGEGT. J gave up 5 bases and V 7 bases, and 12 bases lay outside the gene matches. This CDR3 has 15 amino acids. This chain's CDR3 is CASTFTGATKDTQYF. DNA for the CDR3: TGTGCCAGCACGTTTACAGGGGCGACAAAAGATACGCAGTATTTT.

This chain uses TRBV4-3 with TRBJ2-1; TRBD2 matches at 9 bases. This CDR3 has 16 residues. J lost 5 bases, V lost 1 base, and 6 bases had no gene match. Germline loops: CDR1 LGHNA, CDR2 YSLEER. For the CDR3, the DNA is TGCGCCAGCAGCCAAGGGGCGGGGGGGCCAAACAATGAGCAGTTCTTC. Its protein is CASSQGAGGPNNEQFF.

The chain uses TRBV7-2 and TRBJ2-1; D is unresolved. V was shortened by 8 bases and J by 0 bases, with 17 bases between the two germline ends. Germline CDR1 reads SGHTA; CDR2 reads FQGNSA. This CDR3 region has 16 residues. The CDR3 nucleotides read TGTGCCAGCGCTCAATGGACGTCTAGCTCCTACAATGAGCAGTTCTTC. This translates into CASAQWTSSSYNEQFF. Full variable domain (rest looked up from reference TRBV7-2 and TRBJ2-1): GAGVSQSPSNKVTEKGKDVELRCDPISGHTALYWYRQSLGQGLEFLIYFQGNSAPDKSGLPSDRFSAERTGGSVSTLTIQRTQQEDSAVYLCASAQWTSSSYNEQFFGPGTRLTVL.

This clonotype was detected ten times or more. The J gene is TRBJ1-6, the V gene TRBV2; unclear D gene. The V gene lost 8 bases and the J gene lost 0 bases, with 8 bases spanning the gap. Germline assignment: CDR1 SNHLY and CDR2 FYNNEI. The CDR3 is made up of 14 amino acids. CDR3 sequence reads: CASSPDSYNSPLHF. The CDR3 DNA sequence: TGTGCCAGCTCGCCAGACTCCTATAATTCACCCCTCCACTTT. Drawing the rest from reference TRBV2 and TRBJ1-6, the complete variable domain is EPEVTQTPSHQVTQMGQEVILRCVPISNHLYFYWYRQILGQKVEFLVSFYNNEISEKSEIFDDQFSVERPDGSNFTLKIRSTKLEDSAMYFCASSPDSYNSPLHFGNGTRLTVT.

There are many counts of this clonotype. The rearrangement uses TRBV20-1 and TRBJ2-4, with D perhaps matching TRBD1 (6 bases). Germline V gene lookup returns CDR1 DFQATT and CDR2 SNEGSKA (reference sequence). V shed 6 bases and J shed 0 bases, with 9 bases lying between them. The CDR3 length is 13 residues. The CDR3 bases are TGCAGTGCCTACAGGGTAGCCAAAAACATTCAGTACTTC. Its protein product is CSAYRVAKNIQYF.

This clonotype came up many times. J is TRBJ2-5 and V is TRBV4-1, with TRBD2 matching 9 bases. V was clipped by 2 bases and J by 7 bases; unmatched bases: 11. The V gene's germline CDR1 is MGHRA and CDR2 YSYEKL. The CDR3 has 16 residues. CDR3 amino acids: CASSQSGSGGKGTQYF. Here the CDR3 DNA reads TGCGCCAGCAGCCAATCGGGGAGCGGGGGGAAGGGGACCCAGTACTTC.

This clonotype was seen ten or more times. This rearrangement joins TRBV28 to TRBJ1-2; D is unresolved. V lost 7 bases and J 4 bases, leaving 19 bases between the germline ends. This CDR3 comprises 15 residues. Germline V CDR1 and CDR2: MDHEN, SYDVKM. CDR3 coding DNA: TGTGCCAGCATATCAGCGGGTTCACGATCCTATGGCTACACCTTC. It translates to CASISAGSRSYGYTF.

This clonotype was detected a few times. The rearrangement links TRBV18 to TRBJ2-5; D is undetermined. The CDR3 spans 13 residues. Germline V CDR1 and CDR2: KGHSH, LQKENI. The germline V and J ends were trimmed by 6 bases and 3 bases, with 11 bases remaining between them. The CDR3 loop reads CASSPRPEETQYF. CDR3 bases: TGTGCCAGCTCCCCTAGGCCCGAAGAGACCCAGTACTTC.

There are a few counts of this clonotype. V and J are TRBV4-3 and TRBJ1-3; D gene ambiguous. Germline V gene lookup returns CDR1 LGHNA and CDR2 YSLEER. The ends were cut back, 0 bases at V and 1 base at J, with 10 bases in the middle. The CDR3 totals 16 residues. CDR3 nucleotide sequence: TGCGCCAGCAGCCAAGAGGCGGGAGGATCTGGAAACACCATATATTTT. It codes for CASSQEAGGSGNTIYF.